These T cell receptor beta chains were read from a single sample in a study of blood T cell repertoires in COVID-19. TCRdb's table, derived via immunoSEQ multiplex PCR, lists solely in-frame clones and lacks some. The sample gives approximately 35,000 clones, approximately 88% of which show up once; more than 13% is in the top ten. Source material: peripheral blood. These receptors came from a man between 60 and 75 years old with active COVID-19. Both conserved end residues are part of each CDR3. Each record gives: CDR3 DNA, CDR3 protein, D gene, V gene, clone size, J gene. D genes are given only for firm matches. The size of a clone is reported for some rows only, either as once, few or many, or as a class for expanded clones.

CDR3 DNA: TGTGCCAGCAGTCCCAGGAGACGGTCACTAGCGACAGATACGCAGTATTTT; CDR3 protein: CASSPRRRSLATDTQYF; D gene: TRBD2; V gene: TRBV27; clone size: .; J gene: TRBJ2-3
CDR3 DNA: TGTGCCAGCAGCCCCATTGGGAGGGGACAGGTAACCTACGAGCAGTACTTC; CDR3 protein: CASSPIGRGQVTYEQYF; D gene: .; V gene: TRBV7-9; clone size: .; J gene: TRBJ2-7
CDR3 DNA: TGTGCCAGCAGCACGGGGACAGGGTCGACCTACGAGCAGTACTTC; CDR3 protein: CASSTGTGSTYEQYF; D gene: TRBD1; V gene: TRBV7-2; clone size: .; J gene: TRBJ2-7
CDR3 DNA: TGCAGCGTTAAGGACAGGGACGAGCAGTACTTC; CDR3 protein: CSVKDRDEQYF; D gene: TRBD1; V gene: TRBV29-1; clone size: .; J gene: TRBJ2-7
CDR3 DNA: TGTGCCAGCAGTAGGGAGATCGAAGAGACCCAGTACTTC; CDR3 protein: CASSREIEETQYF; D gene: .; V gene: TRBV2; clone size: .; J gene: TRBJ2-5
CDR3 DNA: TGTGCCAGCAGGGAACGGACAGGGTCTGGCACTGAAGCTTTCTTT; CDR3 protein: CASRERTGSGTEAFF; D gene: TRBD1; V gene: TRBV6-6; clone size: .; J gene: TRBJ1-1
CDR3 DNA: TGCGCCAGCAGCGCCGACAGGGAAGGAAGATTTTTTTTT; CDR3 protein: CASSADREGRFFF; D gene: TRBD1; V gene: TRBV5-1; clone size: .; J gene: TRBJ2-3
CDR3 DNA: TGCGCCAGCAGCAAAGGGACTAGCGGACTTGCCCAAGAGACCCAGTACTTC; CDR3 protein: CASSKGTSGLAQETQYF; D gene: TRBD2; V gene: TRBV5-1; clone size: .; J gene: TRBJ2-5
CDR3 DNA: TGTGCCAGCAGCTTAGCTTCCGTGCGCCCGTCTGGAAACACCATATATTTT; CDR3 protein: CASSLASVRPSGNTIYF; D gene: .; V gene: TRBV11-2; clone size: .; J gene: TRBJ1-3
CDR3 DNA: TGCACCAGCAGCCAAGAGCCCCGGGACAGGGGTCTGGATCAGTACTTC; CDR3 protein: CTSSQEPRDRGLDQYF; D gene: .; V gene: TRBV1; clone size: .; J gene: TRBJ2-7
CDR3 DNA: TGTGCCAGCAGTTCCCTGGCCGGAGGCTCAGATACGCAGTATTTT; CDR3 protein: CASSSLAGGSDTQYF; D gene: .; V gene: TRBV27; clone size: .; J gene: TRBJ2-3
CDR3 DNA: TGTGCCAGCAGTTTCTCCAGGTCCTACGAGCAGTACTTC; CDR3 protein: CASSFSRSYEQYF; D gene: .; V gene: TRBV12-3/TRBV12-4; clone size: .; J gene: TRBJ2-7
CDR3 DNA: TGTGCCAGCAGTGAACTAGCGGACTACGAGCAGTACTTC; CDR3 protein: CASSELADYEQYF; D gene: TRBD2; V gene: TRBV2; clone size: .; J gene: TRBJ2-7
CDR3 DNA: TGTGCCAGCTCCTTCCTGGGGACACCGGGACTAGCAATTGGGGAGACCCAGTACTTC; CDR3 protein: CASSFLGTPGLAIGETQYF; D gene: TRBD2; V gene: TRBV18; clone size: .; J gene: TRBJ2-5
CDR3 DNA: TGTGCCAGCAGTGACTCGATCGGGACAGGGATCTACGAGCAGTACTTC; CDR3 protein: CASSDSIGTGIYEQYF; D gene: TRBD1; V gene: TRBV6-4; clone size: .; J gene: TRBJ2-7
CDR3 DNA: TGCGCCAGCAGTGAGGCGGCTAGCGGGTCCCACTTC; CDR3 protein: CASSEAASGSHF; D gene: TRBD2; V gene: TRBV10-2; clone size: .; J gene: TRBJ2-7
CDR3 DNA: TGCGCCAGCAGCTTGACTAGCGGGACTACCGAGCAGTACTTC; CDR3 protein: CASSLTSGTTEQYF; D gene: TRBD2; V gene: TRBV5-1; clone size: .; J gene: TRBJ2-7
CDR3 DNA: TGTGCCAGCAGCTTCGGACTAGGACGGGGCACCGGGGAGCTGTTTTTT; CDR3 protein: CASSFGLGRGTGELFF; D gene: TRBD2; V gene: TRBV5-4; clone size: once; J gene: TRBJ2-2
CDR3 DNA: TGTGCCAGCAGTTACTCGTGGACTGGGCTTGAGACCCAGTACTTC; CDR3 protein: CASSYSWTGLETQYF; D gene: .; V gene: TRBV6-5; clone size: .; J gene: TRBJ2-5
CDR3 DNA: TGCGCCAGCAGTGATGGGGGAGGGCCATGGGAGACCCAGTACTTC; CDR3 protein: CASSDGGGPWETQYF; D gene: TRBD2; V gene: TRBV10-1; clone size: .; J gene: TRBJ2-5
CDR3 DNA: TGTGCCAGCAGAAAAACAGGGGGCAGGGGTCAGCCCCAGCATTTT; CDR3 protein: CASRKTGGRGQPQHF; D gene: TRBD1; V gene: TRBV6-5; clone size: .; J gene: TRBJ1-5